A single sample is the source of the 31 T cell receptor beta chains below, sequenced in a study of naive and memory T cell subsets. A UMI-containing oligonucleotide was joined by 3' ligation to the TCR cDNA template. The SP2 primer and nested alpha and beta constant region primers amplified ligated cDNA in four rounds. From the 5' RACE reads, TCRdb called clonotypes with MiXCR, one entry per CDR3 protein. The top ten hold around 0.84% of the sample, which has roughly 48,000 distinct CDR3 sequences, approximately 4.5% seen once. The receptor set was obtained from a female donor in good health.

This clonotype has at least ten counts. V and J are TRBV20-1 and TRBJ2-1, with D tentatively TRBD2 (6 bases). CDR3 size: 15 residues. The V and J ends lost 5 bases and 4 bases respectively, with 18 bases between them. Per the germline V gene, CDR1 is DFQATT and CDR2 is SNEGSKA (reference sequence). CDR3 nucleotides: TGCAGTGCTGTCGATGTGGGGGGTTCGTACAATGAGCAGTTCTTC. Translation: CSAVDVGGSYNEQFF.

This clonotype has a handful of counts. An end of the junction differs from the germline gene, which may be a read error. The chain is built from TRBV29-1 and TRBJ1-2; tentative D call: TRBD1 (5 bases). Per the germline V gene, CDR1 is SQVTM and CDR2 is ANQGSEA. This CDR3 spans 17 amino acids. This chain's CDR3 is CSVEDGEGNGTNYGDTF. As DNA, the CDR3 is TGCAGCGTTGAAGATGGGGAGGGGAATGGGACTAACTATGGCGACACCTTC.

This clonotype was counted many times. The chain is built from TRBV6-1 and TRBJ1-1; possible D gene TRBD1, 5 bases. The CDR3 runs to 16 residues. The germline V and J ends were trimmed by 5 bases and 5 bases, with 21 bases remaining between them. CDR1 and CDR2 from the germline V gene are MNHNS and SASEGT. The CDR3 loop reads CASSTPAWQGGTEAFF. The CDR3 nucleotides read TGTGCCAGCAGTACCCCGGCCTGGCAGGGCGGAACTGAAGCTTTCTTT.

This clonotype has a count of ten or more. J is TRBJ1-5 and V is TRBV18; D perhaps matches TRBD1 (6 bases). V lost 3 bases and J 1 base, leaving 13 bases between the germline ends. From germline, CDR1 is KGHSH and CDR2 LQKENI. The CDR3 consists of 16 residues. The DNA of the CDR3 is TGTGCCAGCTCACCCTCGGGGGCCGGGAGCAATCAGCCCCAGCATTTT. Its translation: CASSPSGAGSNQPQHF.

The table lists this clonotype with many counts. This rearrangement joins TRBV29-1 to TRBJ1-1, with 10 positions matching TRBD1. CDR3 length: 17 residues. Trimming at V came to 6 bases and at J to 3 bases, leaving 16 bases not matched to a gene. Germline V gives CDR1 SQVTM, CDR2 ANQGSEA. The CDR3 DNA is TGCAGCGTAGACCCAACGACAGGGGGCGTCGGTGACACTGAAGCTTTCTTT. This gives the protein CSVDPTTGGVGDTEAFF.

This clonotype was seen repeatedly, ten times or more. The rearrangement links TRBV20-1 to TRBJ2-7; 12 bases align to TRBD2. The germline V gene has CDR1 DFQATT and CDR2 SNEGSKA (reference sequence). The CDR3 spans 15 residues. Germline trimming cut 3 bases from V and 4 bases from J; bases unmatched to any gene: 7. DNA of the CDR3: TGCAGTGCTAGCCCGTCTAGCGGGAGGGCGTACGAGCAGTACTTC. Protein sequence: CSASPSSGRAYEQYF.

This clonotype was seen at least ten times. The chain uses TRBV19 and TRBJ2-3; no clear D gene. Germline lookup yields CDR1 LNHDA and CDR2 SQIVND (reference sequence). The germline V and J ends were trimmed by 2 bases and 6 bases, with 15 bases remaining between them. The CDR3 has 15 residues. For the CDR3, the DNA is TGTGCCAGTAGTATACAGGAGACTTCGGCGGATACGCAGTATTTT. It is translated as CASSIQETSADTQYF.

This clonotype appeared many times. The V call is TRBV7-9, the J call TRBJ2-2, with 9 bases fitting TRBD1. Germline V gene lookup returns CDR1 SEHNR and CDR2 FQNEAQ (reference sequence). The CDR3 has 14 residues. Trimming at V came to 7 bases and at J to 5 bases, leaving 5 bases not matched to a gene. This chain's CDR3 is CASNRGRATGELFF. CDR3 sequence (DNA): TGTGCCAGCAACAGGGGGCGCGCGACCGGGGAGCTGTTTTTT.

This clonotype was seen at least ten times. The chain combines TRBV20-1 with TRBJ2-1, with D tentatively TRBD2 (7 bases). V was clipped by 0 bases and J by 4 bases, with 13 bases between them. The germline CDR1 and CDR2 sequences are DFQATT and SNEGSKA (reference sequence). The CDR3 is 15 residues long. The CDR3 loop is CSAREGGGPYNEQFF. The CDR3, as DNA: TGCAGTGCTAGAGAAGGGGGAGGGCCTTACAATGAGCAGTTCTTC.

The chain links TRBV10-3 to TRBJ1-4; D possibly corresponds to TRBD1 (5 bases). The germline V gene has CDR1 ENHRY and CDR2 SYGVKD. Trimming shortened V by 10 bases and J by 5 bases, and 14 bases separated the two germline ends. This CDR3 has 13 amino acids. Here the CDR3 reads CATRGAKNEKLFF. The CDR3, as DNA: TGTGCCACCCGCGGGGCCAAGAATGAAAAACTGTTTTTT.

This clonotype was detected a few times. The chain is built from TRBV4-2 and TRBJ2-2, with 10 bases identical to TRBD2. CDR1 and CDR2 (germline): LGHNA, YNFKEQ. After removal of 2 bases from V and 4 bases from J, the junction contained 4 bases not matched to a gene. The CDR3 contains 16 residues. DNA of the CDR3: TGTGCCAGCAGCCAAACCGGGACTAGCGTCACCGGGGAGCTGTTTTTT. Protein: CASSQTGTSVTGELFF.

A few counts support this clonotype. This may come from a read error, since a much larger clone is one base off. The V and J genes are TRBV27 and TRBJ1-5; TRBD1 agrees at 9 bases. There are 15 residues in the CDR3. Trimming cost V 5 bases and J 6 bases; bases outside gene matches: 8. Germline assignment: CDR1 MNHEY and CDR2 SMNVEV (reference sequence). The CDR3 coding sequence is TGTGCCAGCAGTCTTACAGGGGGCGGGGGTCAGCCCCAGCATTTT. The encoded protein is CASSLTGGGGQPQHF.

This clonotype was counted ten times or more. The J gene is TRBJ2-1, the V gene TRBV20-1; 12 nucleotides agree with TRBD2. The CDR3 runs 16 residues. Germline V CDR1 and CDR2: DFQATT, SNEGSKA (reference sequence). The V gene end was trimmed by 7 bases and the J gene end by 5 bases; junction bases not matched to a gene: 12. The CDR3 here is CSVTRLAGVADNEQFF. The CDR3 DNA follows: TGCAGTGTTACCAGACTAGCGGGAGTCGCGGACAATGAGCAGTTCTTC.

This clonotype was seen many times. The CDR3, as DNA: TGTGCCAGCAGCCAAGGACGACAGAAAAAAGAGACCCAGTACTTC. As protein: CASSQGRQKKETQYF. V is TRBV3-1 and J is TRBJ2-5; the D gene is possibly TRBD1 (5 bases). This CDR3 has 15 amino acids. CDR1 LGHDT and CDR2 YNNKEL come from the germline V gene (reference sequence). V was clipped by 1 base and J by 3 bases, with 12 bases between them.

At least ten counts were recorded for this clonotype. This chain uses TRBV7-9 with TRBJ2-7; D unclear. The ends were cut back, 2 bases at V and 4 bases at J, with 21 bases in the middle. The CDR3 is 17 amino acids. Germline-derived CDR1 and CDR2 are SEHNR and FQNEAQ (reference sequence). CDR3 DNA sequence: TGTGCCAGCAGCTTATATAAAGGGCACGGGTTCGAGTACGAGCAGTACTTC. Translating gives CASSLYKGHGFEYEQYF.

As to this clonotype: This may arise from a read error, as a much more abundant clone is one base away. The genes are TRBV11-2 and TRBJ2-5, with D perhaps TRBD2 (5 bases). This CDR3 comprises 16 residues. Germline values: CDR1 SGHAT, CDR2 FQNNGV. DNA for the CDR3: TGTTCCAGCAGCCTGCCAGGCGGACTGAACCAAGAGACCCAGTACTTC. Its translation is CSSSLPGGLNQETQYF.

This clonotype has at least ten counts. The chain recombines TRBV28 with TRBJ1-6; no firm D call. The V end lost 6 bases, the J end lost 2 bases, and 14 bases lay between the germline ends. The germline CDR1 and CDR2 sequences are MDHEN and SYDVKM. The CDR3 spans 16 residues. The CDR3: CASRPGESAYNSPLHF. In nucleotides, the CDR3 is TGTGCCAGCAGACCCGGAGAGTCTGCCTATAATTCACCCCTCCACTTT.

This clonotype came up many times. The chain couples TRBV6-1 to TRBJ2-1, with D perhaps being TRBD1 or TRBD2 (6 bases each). Trimming cost V 5 bases and J 2 bases, with 13 bases left between them. The CDR3 covers 15 residues. From germline, CDR1 is MNHNS and CDR2 SASEGT. The CDR3 DNA follows: TGTGCCAGCAGTTCCTGGGGGGCTCCCTACAATGAGCAGTTCTTC. This codes for CASSSWGAPYNEQFF.

This clonotype showed up many times. The CDR3 DNA follows: TGCAGCGCCCCGGGAGCTAGCGGGAGGCTCACAGATACGCAGTATTTT. This encodes CSAPGASGRLTDTQYF. The rearrangement joins TRBV29-1 to TRBJ2-3; 11 bases match TRBD2. V dropped 7 bases and J dropped 2; count of bases not matched to a gene: 11. This CDR3 is 16 amino acids long. Germline-derived CDR1 and CDR2 are SQVTM and ANQGSEA.

This clonotype was picked up many times. The V call is TRBV5-1, the J call TRBJ2-2, with D maybe TRBD1 (6 bases). Deletions cut 4 bases from V and 0 bases from J, with 13 bases between. The length of the CDR3 is 16 residues. Germline V gene data show CDR1 as SGHRS and CDR2 as YFSETQ. The CDR3 region is CASSPRTATNTGELFF. In DNA, the CDR3 is TGCGCCAGCAGCCCTCGGACAGCCACGAACACCGGGGAGCTGTTTTTT.

The sample holds many counts of this clonotype. The rearrangement uses TRBV6-2 or TRBV6-3 and TRBJ2-7; TRBD2 aligns across 10 bases. This CDR3 is 18 amino acids long. The ends lost 0 bases at V and 2 bases at J; junction bases unmatched: 10. Germline assignment: CDR1 MNHEY and CDR2 SVGEGT. The CDR3 spells CASSYSSSGRSRAYEQYF. CDR3 DNA: TGTGCCAGCAGTTACTCGTCTAGCGGGAGAAGTCGCGCCTACGAGCAGTACTTC.

This clonotype was seen repeatedly, ten times or more. DNA for the CDR3: TGTGCCAGCAGTCCCGGCCCGTCCGCCTACAATGAGCAGTTCTTC. Amino acid sequence: CASSPGPSAYNEQFF. The rearrangement joins TRBV27 to TRBJ2-1; D is unclear. Trimming left V 5 bases short and J 2 bases short, with 13 bases between. The V gene's germline CDR1 is MNHEY and CDR2 SMNVEV (reference sequence). CDR3 length equals 15 residues.

This clonotype was found many times. J is TRBJ1-1 and V is TRBV12-3 or TRBV12-4; D remains unclear. Trimming shortened V by 6 bases and J by 7 bases, and 15 bases separated the two germline ends. The CDR3 runs 13 residues. This CDR3 reads CASSLTQTVEAFF. CDR3 coding DNA: TGTGCCAGCAGCTTAACCCAAACTGTTGAAGCTTTCTTT.

This clonotype was detected ten times or more. The chain is built from TRBV6-5 and TRBJ1-1, with 8 bases that match TRBD1. The germline CDR1 and CDR2 sequences are MNHEY and SVGAGI. Trimming at V came to 8 bases and at J to 3 bases, leaving 17 bases not matched to a gene. The CDR3 contains 17 residues. The CDR3 sequence: CASGGSFRGHRDTEAFF. In nucleotides, the CDR3 is TGTGCCAGCGGGGGGTCCTTCAGGGGGCATAGGGACACTGAAGCTTTCTTT.

Many counts were recorded for this clonotype. This rearrangement joins TRBV18 to TRBJ2-7, with D possibly TRBD1 on 6 matching bases. Between the trimmed V and J ends, which lost 0 bases and 7 bases, there was a span of 13 bases. This CDR3 contains 14 residues. The germline V gene has CDR1 KGHSH and CDR2 LQKENI. The CDR3 here is CASSPPAEGGEQYF. The CDR3 bases are TGTGCCAGCTCACCACCCGCGGAAGGGGGAGAGCAGTACTTC.

By its share, this clonotype is medium-sized. V is TRBV6-4 and J is TRBJ2-3, with D maybe TRBD2 (5 bases). Germline V lookup: CDR1 MRHNA, CDR2 SNTAGT. CDR3 length: 15 residues. V was shortened by 4 bases and J by 2 bases, with 13 bases between the two germline ends. The CDR3 DNA sequence: TGTGCCAGCAGTGCCCGGCCGGGGTACACAGATACGCAGTATTTT. The encoded protein is CASSARPGYTDTQYF.

The chain is built from TRBV5-4 and TRBJ2-7; 11 nucleotides align to TRBD2. CDR1 and CDR2 (germline): SGHNT, YYREEE (reference sequence). V lost 4 bases, J lost 1 base, and 4 bases stayed unmatched. The CDR3 length is 15 residues. CDR3 region: CASSLAGGFSYEQYF. The CDR3 DNA reads as TGTGCCAGCAGCCTAGCGGGAGGTTTTTCCTACGAGCAGTACTTC.

At least ten counts were recorded for this clonotype. The V gene is TRBV11-2, the J gene TRBJ1-4, with D possibly TRBD1 on 6 matching bases. Trimming stripped 1 base from V and 3 bases from J, with 12 bases between. The germline V gene has CDR1 SGHAT and CDR2 FQNNGV. The CDR3 has 16 residues. Here the CDR3 DNA reads TGTGCCAGCAGCTTAGGGTTCGGGGGCCCTAATGAAAAACTGTTTTTT. This encodes CASSLGFGGPNEKLFF.

The table lists this clonotype with many counts. The J gene is TRBJ2-1, the V gene TRBV4-3; D is possibly TRBD1 or TRBD2 (6 bases each). The CDR3 is 17 residues long. Germline CDR1 is LGHNA and CDR2 is YSLEER. The V end lost 0 bases, the J end lost 6 bases, and 18 bases lay between the germline ends. CDR3 DNA: TGCGCCAGCAGCCAAGATCTATGGGGGGCCGCCGGCAATGAGCAGTTCTTC. It codes for CASSQDLWGAAGNEQFF.

This clonotype has only a few counts. The rearrangement uses TRBV28 and TRBJ1-1; D unclear. The CDR3 loop spans 11 amino acids. Germline loops: CDR1 MDHEN, CDR2 SYDVKM. V lost 10 bases, J lost 2 bases, and 8 bases lay in between. CDR3 bases: TGTGCCAACCTGTTTAACACTGAAGCTTTCTTT. Protein: CANLFNTEAFF.

This clonotype came up many times. The chain recombines TRBV6-2 or TRBV6-3 with TRBJ2-3; 13 nucleotides align to TRBD2. This CDR3 is built from 18 residues. CDR1 and CDR2 (germline): MNHEY, SVGEGT. Unmatched junction bases numbered 12, after V lost 5 bases and J lost 4 bases. The CDR3: CASSVRTSGSRLADTQYF. CDR3 DNA: TGTGCCAGCAGTGTCAGGACTAGCGGGAGTCGTTTAGCAGATACGCAGTATTTT.